The text below deals with one T cell receptor beta chain. CDR3 length: 14 residues. Trimming shortened V by 1 base and J by 7 bases, and 10 bases separated the two germline ends. Germline lookup yields CDR1 MNHEY and CDR2 SVGAGI. This specimen comes from a study of technical replicates of blood from a handful of donors. Generated by immunoSEQ multiplex PCR, the TCRdb table keeps only in-frame clones and is missing some. The sample comprises 90,000 to 100,000 clones, about 95% of which are singletons, and about 0.3% rests with the top ten. The specimen was T cells isolated from PBMCs. The V and J genes are TRBV6-5 and TRBJ1-4, with D tentatively TRBD1 (5 bases). The TCR originated in a human donor in good health. CDR3 nucleotide sequence: TGTGCCAGCAGTTACTTGCAGGGCGGTGAAAAACTGTTTTTT. It is translated as CASSYLQGGEKLFF.